The 7 T cell receptor beta chains reported below all come from one sample, sequenced in a study of identical twins. MiXCR was run by TCRdb on the 5' RACE reads, yielding one entry per CDR3 protein. The sample records some 1,700,000 distinct CDR3 sequences, around 29% being singletons. Sequencing was done on a sample of cord blood. These receptors all come from a newborn girl in good health.

This clonotype was counted a few times. The chain links TRBV2 to TRBJ1-4; tentative D call: TRBD1 (5 bases). CDR3 length: 14 amino acids. The ends were cut back, 5 bases at V and 2 bases at J, with 9 bases in the middle. CDR1 SNHLY and CDR2 FYNNEI come from the germline V gene. The CDR3 nucleotides are TGTGCCAGCAGTCGACAGTATACTAATGAAAAACTGTTTTTT. This translates into CASSRQYTNEKLFF.

The chain is built from TRBV4-1 and TRBJ2-3, with 8 bases matching TRBD1. The CDR3 is 16 residues long. The germline V gene has CDR1 MGHRA and CDR2 YSYEKL. V shed 3 bases and J 7 bases; nucleotides not matched to a gene: 12. The CDR3 DNA reads TGCGCCAGCAGCCATCCGACAGGGGAGACTACCAATACGCAGTATTTT. This codes for CASSHPTGETTNTQYF.

The rearrangement joins TRBV28 to TRBJ1-1, with D possibly being TRBD1 (5 bases). Between the trimmed V and J ends, which lost 8 bases and 3 bases, there was a span of 13 bases. Germline V CDR1 and CDR2: MDHEN, SYDVKM. The CDR3 is 13 residues long. The CDR3 sequence is CASGLVGDTEAFF. DNA for the CDR3: TGTGCCAGCGGACTTGTGGGGGACACTGAAGCTTTCTTT.

As for this clonotype: This may be a read error, as it is one base from a much larger clone. This rearrangement joins TRBV10-3 to TRBJ2-3; 9 positions match TRBD2. Germline assignment: CDR1 ENHRY and CDR2 SYGVKD. CDR3 length: 18 residues. CDR3 sequence: CAISETASGVPSTGTQYF. The CDR3 DNA follows: TGTGCCATCAGTGAAACGGCTAGCGGGGTTCCTAGCACAGGTACGCAGTATTTT.

About this clonotype itself: The junction departs from germline at one end; a sequencing error may be responsible. V and J are TRBV29-1 and TRBJ2-2; 12 bases match TRBD2. The CDR3 length is 15 residues. Germline V CDR1 and CDR2: SQVTM, ANQGSEA. CDR3 nucleotides: TGCAGCGTTCTAGCGGGAGGGCGGAACACCAGGGAGCTGTTTTTT. Its protein product is CSVLAGGRNTRELFF.

In its sample, this clonotype was seen a few times. This rearrangement joins TRBV4-1 to TRBJ2-1; 7 bases match TRBD2. J lost 8 bases, V lost 1 base, and 14 bases had no gene match. The CDR3 is 17 residues long. CDR1 MGHRA and CDR2 YSYEKL come from the germline V gene. The CDR3 here is CASSQASGELLFYEQFF. The CDR3 bases are TGCGCCAGCAGCCAAGCGAGCGGGGAACTTCTATTTTATGAGCAGTTCTTC.

This clonotype has a handful of counts. This rearrangement joins TRBV4-2 to TRBJ2-7; no clear D. The CDR3 runs 14 residues. V was pared by 1 base and J by 3 bases, with 10 bases between. Germline CDR1 reads LGHNA; CDR2 reads YNFKEQ. The CDR3 sequence: CASSQVSDFYEQYF. For the CDR3, the DNA is TGTGCCAGCAGCCAAGTCTCAGACTTCTACGAGCAGTACTTC.